Given below is one T cell receptor (beta chain) in context. CDR1 is SEHNR and CDR2 is FQNEAQ in the germline V gene (reference sequence). CDR3 length equals 11 residues. V lost 3 bases, J lost 5 bases, and 4 bases lay in between. Original processing methods: By means of reference gene primer amplification, nucleated cell counts were estimated. Measured with immunoSEQ multiplex PCR; TCRdb has only the in-frame clones, and not every one. V, J and clone size are those of that table, while D and trimming were read from the DNA. This table holds some 250,000 clones, about 81% found once. The source of the sample is a study of blood T cell repertoires in COVID-19. For the study at large: Specimens from acute and convalescent COVID-19 originated in the United States, Italy and Spain.

This clonotype originated in a woman aged 55-70 years with active or convalescent COVID-19. The chain links TRBV7-9 to TRBJ2-5, with D unclear. Source material: peripheral blood. The DNA of the CDR3 is TGTGCCAGCAGCTTCCAGGAGACCCAGTACTTC. It yields the protein CASSFQETQYF. Full variable domain (missing parts from reference TRBV7-9 and TRBJ2-5): DTGVSQNPRHKITKRGQNVTFRCDPISEHNRLYWYRQTLGQGPEFLTYFQNEAQLEKSRLLSDRFSAERPKGSFSTLEIQRTEQGDSAMYLCASSFQETQYFGPGTRLLVL.